This T cell receptor (beta chain) was sequenced in a study of CD8 T cells in Susac syndrome. Random hexamers served to reverse transcribe roughly 0.45 to 1 ug RNA. TCRdb passed the immunoSEQ multiplex PCR reads through MiXCR, listing each CDR3 protein once. The sample has about 120,000 distinct CDR3 sequences, approximately 96% seen once; the top ten hold 0.21%. The CDR3 runs 18 residues. The rearrangement uses TRBV1 and TRBJ2-7; TRBD1 is the table's D call, not checked against the DNA. TRBV1 is a listed pseudogene. This receptor was identified in a human donor with Susac syndrome. Sequencing was done on a sample of CD8+ T cells from PBMCs. The CDR3 DNA sequence: TGCACCAGCAGCCAAGTCTCGCCCCCGGGACAGGAGGCGGTGGAGCAGTACTTC. It encodes CTSSQVSPPGQEAVEQYF.